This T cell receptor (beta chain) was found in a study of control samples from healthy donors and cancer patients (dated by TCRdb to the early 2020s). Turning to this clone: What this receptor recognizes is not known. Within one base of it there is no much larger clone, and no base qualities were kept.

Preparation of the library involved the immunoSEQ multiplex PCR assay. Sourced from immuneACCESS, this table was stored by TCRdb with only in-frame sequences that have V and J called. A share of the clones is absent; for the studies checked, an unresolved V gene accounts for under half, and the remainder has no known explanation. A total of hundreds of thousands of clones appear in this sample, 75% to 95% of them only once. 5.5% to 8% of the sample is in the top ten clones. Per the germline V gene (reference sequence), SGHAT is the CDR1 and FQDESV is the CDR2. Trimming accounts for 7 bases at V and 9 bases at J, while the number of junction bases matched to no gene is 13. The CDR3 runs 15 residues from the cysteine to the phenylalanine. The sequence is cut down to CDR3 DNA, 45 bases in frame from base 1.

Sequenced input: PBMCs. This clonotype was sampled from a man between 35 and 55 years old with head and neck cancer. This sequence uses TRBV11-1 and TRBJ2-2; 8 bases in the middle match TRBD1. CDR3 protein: CASTQDREGSRELFF. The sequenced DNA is TGTGCCAGCACCCAGGACAGGGAAGGGTCCAGGGAGCTGTTTTTT.